The entry below describes one T cell receptor (beta chain). Its specificity is not known. This specimen comes from a study of PD-1 blockade in classical Hodgkin lymphoma. Whole-study findings and limits: Newly diagnosed patients were reported to start with lower TCR diversity than healthy donors. It was among complete responders that baseline diversity resembled that of newly diagnosed patients. CD4+ TCR diversity climbed significantly by C4D1, unlike CD8+ TCR diversity.

Germline values: CDR1 LNHNV, CDR2 YYDKDF (reference sequence). The CDR3 extends over 12 amino acids. The V gene lost 0 bases and the J gene lost 4 bases, with 4 bases spanning the gap. All patients relapsed after autologous stem cell transplantation, and brentuximab vedotin exposure varied. Using immunoSEQ multiplex PCR, the repertoire was profiled, and TCRdb retains in-frame clones only, with some absent. In the table there are under 20,000 clones, 82% of which are singletons. This sample comprised peripheral blood mononuclear cells (PBMCs), obtained before the second cycle of nivolumab. This TCR came from a human donor with classical Hodgkin lymphoma. V is TRBV15 and J is TRBJ2-7; D is ambiguous. CDR3 nucleotide sequence: TGTGCCACCAGCAGAGAGGGGTACGAGCAGTACTTC. Translating gives CATSREGYEQYF.